This T cell receptor beta chain derives from a study of cytomegalovirus exposure and HLA in healthy donors. The PCR made use of 60 Vbeta and 13 Jbeta primers. Measured with immunoSEQ multiplex PCR; TCRdb has only the in-frame clones, and not every one. Among about 120,000 clones listed, roughly 76% were seen once. The CDR3 sequence is 14 residues long. The germline V gene encodes CDR1 MNHEY and CDR2 SMNVEV (reference sequence). Between the trimmed V and J ends, which lost 3 bases and 2 bases, there was a span of 9 bases. The rearrangement joins TRBV27 to TRBJ2-3; possibly TRBD2 for D (5 bases). This clonotype was sampled from a woman between 40 and 50 years old in good health and CMV-seropositive. The specimen was PBMCs. The chain's CDR3 is CASSFSDSTDTQYF. For the CDR3, the DNA is TGTGCCAGCAGTTTTTCGGACTCCACAGATACGCAGTATTTT.